What follows are 27 T cell receptor beta chains derived from one specimen sequenced in a study of blood T cell repertoires in COVID-19. The repertoire was sequenced with immunoSEQ multiplex PCR; TCRdb's copy has only in-frame clones and lacks some. This table holds 100,000 to 120,000 clones, 65% to 80% found once. The sequencing input was peripheral blood. These receptors all stem from a woman aged 70-85 years with acute or convalescent COVID-19.

The chain links TRBV6-5 to TRBJ2-5, with 7 bases that match TRBD1. The CDR3 has 13 amino acids. Trimming took 2 bases from V and 7 from J; bases not matched to a gene: 4. CDR1 is MNHEY and CDR2 is SVGAGI in the germline V gene. The CDR3 DNA sequence: TGTGCCAGCAGTTACAACAGACAGGGGACCCAGTACTTC. It codes for CASSYNRQGTQYF.

This clone was counted once. This chain uses TRBV10-3 with TRBJ1-2, with TRBD1 matching 7 bases. With V trimmed by 5 bases and J by 8 bases, 8 bases remained unmatched. CDR1 ENHRY and CDR2 SYGVKD come from the germline V gene. The CDR3 contains 13 residues. This chain's CDR3 is CAISIDRVGGYTF. Here the CDR3 DNA reads TGTGCCATCAGTATCGACAGGGTTGGCGGCTACACCTTC.

V is TRBV27 and J is TRBJ2-1, with 12 positions matching TRBD2. Germline lookup yields CDR1 MNHEY and CDR2 SMNVEV (reference sequence). J was trimmed by 7 bases and V by 0 bases; bases with no gene match: 10. The CDR3 covers 18 residues. The CDR3 here is CASSLSPRLAGAGNEQFF. The CDR3 bases are TGTGCCAGCAGTTTATCCCCTCGACTAGCGGGGGCCGGGAATGAGCAGTTCTTC.

The chain couples TRBV5-1 to TRBJ2-7; 8 bases are shared with TRBD1. V dropped 0 bases and J dropped 6; count of bases not matched to a gene: 8. The CDR3 runs to 15 residues. Germline CDR1 is SGHRS and CDR2 is YFSETQ. The CDR3 DNA sequence: TGCGCCAGCAGCTTGGGGGACAGGCTGCCTGGCGAGCAGTACTTC. This gives the protein CASSLGDRLPGEQYF.

The chain employs TRBV7-9 and TRBJ2-7, with 12 bases fitting TRBD2. V lost 5 bases and J lost 3; bases outside the gene matches: 5. In germline, CDR1 is SEHNR, CDR2 FQNEAQ (reference sequence). The CDR3 has 15 residues. The CDR3 spells CASSPTSGGSYEQYF. The CDR3 DNA is TGTGCCAGCAGCCCGACTAGCGGGGGTAGCTACGAGCAGTACTTC.

This CDR3 is CASRYQGIGIYGYTF. The DNA for the CDR3 is TGTGCCAGCAGGTACCAGGGGATCGGGATATATGGCTACACCTTC. This chain uses TRBV5-6 with TRBJ1-2; D may be TRBD1 (6 bases). V was pared by 5 bases and J by 5 bases, with 19 bases between. Germline V gene sequence: CDR1 SGHDT, CDR2 YYEEEE. The CDR3 is 15 residues long.

The chain employs TRBV21-1 and TRBJ2-7; TRBD1, the table's D call, lacks a check against the DNA. TRBV21-1 is assigned pseudogene status. The CDR3 is 12 residues long. The CDR3 coding sequence is TGTGCCCCCGGGACAGGGGCCTACGAGCAGTACTTC. Its protein is CAPGTGAYEQYF.

The DNA for the CDR3 is TGCGCCAGCAGCACCTCCCCGGGGGTCGGCACCGGGGAGCTGTTTTTT. Protein: CASSTSPGVGTGELFF. The chain uses TRBV5-1 and TRBJ2-2, with D maybe TRBD2 (6 bases). The CDR3 is made up of 16 amino acids. The V gene lost 4 bases and the J gene lost 4 bases, with 17 bases spanning the gap. The germline CDR1 and CDR2 sequences are SGHRS and YFSETQ.

This chain uses TRBV30 with TRBJ2-7; no definite D call. V was shortened by 4 bases and J by 2 bases, with 6 bases between the two germline ends. Germline V gene sequence: CDR1 GTSNPN, CDR2 SVGIG (reference sequence). The CDR3 consists of 11 residues. The CDR3 DNA reads as TGTGCCTGGACTGTCGCCTACGAGCAGTACTTC. Translated: CAWTVAYEQYF.

The genes are TRBV13 and TRBJ2-7; 10 bases are shared with TRBD1. Germline V CDR1 and CDR2: PRHDT, FYEKMQ (reference sequence). The CDR3 contains 16 residues. The V and J ends lost 4 bases and 5 bases, in that order; junction bases with no gene match: 11. CDR3: CASSSRDRGNLDEQYF. CDR3 sequence (DNA): TGTGCCAGCAGCTCCCGGGACAGGGGTAACCTAGACGAGCAGTACTTC.

The rearrangement uses TRBV18 and TRBJ2-1; D perhaps matches TRBD1 (6 bases). V gave up 8 bases and J gave up 5 bases, with 13 bases separating them. Per germline, CDR1 KGHSH and CDR2 LQKENI. This CDR3 has 13 amino acids. DNA of the CDR3: TGTGCCAGCCCTACCGGGACAAACAATGAGCAGTTCTTC. Its protein product is CASPTGTNNEQFF.

The chain uses TRBV2 and TRBJ2-7; a possible D gene is TRBD2 (5 bases). V shed 5 bases and J shed 3 bases, with 11 bases lying between them. Germline V CDR1 and CDR2: SNHLY, FYNNEI. This CDR3 is 13 amino acids long. CDR3 protein: CASSMSGIYEQYF. The CDR3 nucleotides are TGTGCCAGCAGTATGTCCGGGATCTACGAGCAGTACTTC.

Turning to this clone: Other nucleotide sequences from this sample produce the same CDR3. V gene TRBV7-9 combines with J gene TRBJ1-2; maybe TRBD1 (6 bases). There are 12 residues in the CDR3. Trimming stripped 5 bases from V and 2 bases from J, with 6 bases between. Germline CDR1 SEHNR, CDR2 FQNEAQ (reference sequence). CDR3 sequence: CASSQGNYGYTF. As DNA, the CDR3 is TGTGCCAGCAGCCAGGGGAACTATGGCTACACCTTC.

The genes are TRBV10-3 and TRBJ1-4, with 7 bases matching TRBD1. Germline CDR1 is ENHRY and CDR2 is SYGVKD. V shed 3 bases, J shed 14 bases, and the junction held 9 bases outside the gene matches. This CDR3 comprises 13 residues. CDR3 DNA sequence: TGTGCCATCAGTGATGGACAGGCCCGGGCCCTGTTTTTT. This sequence encodes CAISDGQARALFF.

The chain is built from TRBV27 and TRBJ1-5, with D possibly matching TRBD1 (5 bases). The germline V and J ends were trimmed by 5 bases and 3 bases, with 17 bases remaining between them. The CDR3 extends over 16 amino acids. Per germline, CDR1 MNHEY and CDR2 SMNVEV (reference sequence). Written as DNA, the CDR3 is TGTGCCAGCAGTGTAACGGGGGACTTTTCCAATCAGCCCCAGCATTTT. As protein: CASSVTGDFSNQPQHF.

The chain couples TRBV28 to TRBJ1-4; 7 bases map to TRBD1. Germline V gene data show CDR1 as MDHEN and CDR2 as SYDVKM. After removal of 3 bases from V and 4 bases from J, the junction contained 2 bases not matched to a gene. The CDR3 length is 14 residues. The CDR3 is CASSLGQHNEKLFF. CDR3 in DNA: TGTGCCAGCAGTTTGGGACAGCATAATGAAAAACTGTTTTTT.

V and J are TRBV9 and TRBJ1-2, with D uncertain. The CDR3 has 12 amino acids. Trimming pared 2 bases from V and 7 bases from J, leaving 9 bases between. Looked up from germline, CDR1 is SGDLS and CDR2 is YYNGEE. As DNA, the CDR3 is TGTGCCAGCAGCGTTCGCTCTAGTGGCTACACCTTC. It codes for CASSVRSSGYTF.

The chain recombines TRBV7-2 with TRBJ2-5, with TRBD2 identical over 15 bases. This CDR3 contains 14 residues. Germline CDR1 and CDR2: SGHTA and FQGNSA. V dropped 4 bases and J dropped 14; count of bases not matched to a gene: 8. CDR3 coding DNA: TGTGCCAGCAGCTCGGGGACTAGCGGGGGGTCGCCCTACTTC. As protein: CASSSGTSGGSPYF.

This chain uses TRBV28 with TRBJ2-7; TRBD2 is a possible D gene (5 bases). CDR1 and CDR2 from the germline V gene are MDHEN and SYDVKM. The V end lost 4 bases, the J end lost 4 bases, and 8 bases lay between the germline ends. This CDR3 contains 12 residues. The CDR3 here is CASSYPGYEQYF. The CDR3 region has the DNA TGTGCCAGCAGTTACCCGGGGTACGAGCAGTACTTC.

The J gene is TRBJ2-5, the V gene TRBV9; 10 nucleotides agree with TRBD2. With V trimmed by 1 base and J by 2 bases, 8 bases remained unmatched. Looked up from germline, CDR1 is SGDLS and CDR2 is YYNGEE. The CDR3 covers 17 residues. CDR3 DNA sequence: TGTGCCAGCAGCGTATCCCCCATAGCGGGGGGACAAGAGACCCAGTACTTC. Translation: CASSVSPIAGGQETQYF.

The chain combines TRBV4-1 with TRBJ1-5; 8 bases map to TRBD1. Germline V CDR1 and CDR2: MGHRA, YSYEKL. CDR3 size: 16 residues. V shed 1 base and J 7 bases; nucleotides not matched to a gene: 9. CDR3 in DNA: TGCGCCAGCAGCCAAGCCTCAGGACAGGGTGCCCAGCCCCAGCATTTT. It specifies CASSQASGQGAQPQHF.

The count of this clone is one. The V and J genes are TRBV5-4 and TRBJ2-7; 7 bases match TRBD2. The junction had 11 bases not matched to a gene; V was cut back by 4 bases and J by 10 bases. Germline V gives CDR1 SGHNT, CDR2 YYREEE (reference sequence). The CDR3 has 13 amino acids. The DNA of the CDR3 is TGTGCCAGCAGCCCGGGGGGAGACGACTATCAGTACTTC. It encodes CASSPGGDDYQYF.

This chain joins TRBV12-3 or TRBV12-4 and TRBJ2-7; D perhaps matches TRBD1 (6 bases). With 6 bases removed from V and 2 bases from J, the gap between germline ends came to 11 bases. CDR3 length equals 13 residues. The CDR3 DNA sequence: TGTGCCAGCAGCCATCAGGGGACCTACGAGCAGTACTTC. Protein sequence: CASSHQGTYEQYF.

The chain is built from TRBV6-1 and TRBJ1-6; 8 bases line up with TRBD1. This CDR3 has 15 amino acids. Per the germline V gene, CDR1 is MNHNS and CDR2 is SASEGT. Losses at the gene ends were 7 bases for V and 7 bases for J; bases not matched to a gene: 9. The CDR3 region has the DNA TGTGCCAGCAATACGGGACAGGAGGGGAATTCACCCCTCCACTTT. It translates to CASNTGQEGNSPLHF.

The rearrangement joins TRBV6-6 to TRBJ2-2; weak D call: TRBD2 (5 bases). Germline CDR1 MNHNY, CDR2 SVGAGI (reference sequence). Deletions cut 4 bases from V and 5 bases from J, with 11 bases between. The CDR3 totals 14 residues. This chain's CDR3 is CASSWELTTGELFF. The CDR3 nucleotides are TGTGCCAGCAGTTGGGAGCTGACGACCGGGGAGCTGTTTTTT.

This chain links TRBV18 with TRBJ1-1; TRBD1 aligns across 10 bases. The CDR3 has 16 residues. Germline CDR1 reads KGHSH; CDR2 reads LQKENI. V gave up 3 bases and J gave up 0 bases; unmatched junction bases: 4. DNA for the CDR3: TGTGCCAGCTCACCCGGGACAGGGGTGATGAACACTGAAGCTTTCTTT. Protein: CASSPGTGVMNTEAFF.

The chain has TRBV18 and TRBJ1-1; tentative D call: TRBD1 (5 bases). The CDR3 has 14 residues. Germline loops: CDR1 KGHSH, CDR2 LQKENI. Trimming cost V 3 bases and J 1 base, with 9 bases left between them. As DNA, the CDR3 is TGTGCCAGCTCACCGGGGCTCAAGAACACTGAAGCTTTCTTT. Encoded protein: CASSPGLKNTEAFF.